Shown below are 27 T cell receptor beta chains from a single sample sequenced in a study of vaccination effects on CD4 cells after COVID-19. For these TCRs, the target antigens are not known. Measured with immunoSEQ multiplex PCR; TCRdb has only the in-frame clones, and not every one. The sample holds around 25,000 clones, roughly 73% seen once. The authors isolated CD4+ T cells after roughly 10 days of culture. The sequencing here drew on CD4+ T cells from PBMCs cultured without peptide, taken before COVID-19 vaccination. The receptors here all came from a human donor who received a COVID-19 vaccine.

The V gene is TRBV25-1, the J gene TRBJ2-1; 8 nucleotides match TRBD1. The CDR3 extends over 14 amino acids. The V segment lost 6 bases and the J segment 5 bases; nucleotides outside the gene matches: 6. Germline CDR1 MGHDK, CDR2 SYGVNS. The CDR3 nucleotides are TGTGCCAGCAGCAGGGGGCTAACTAACAATGAGCAGTTCTTC. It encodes CASSRGLTNNEQFF.

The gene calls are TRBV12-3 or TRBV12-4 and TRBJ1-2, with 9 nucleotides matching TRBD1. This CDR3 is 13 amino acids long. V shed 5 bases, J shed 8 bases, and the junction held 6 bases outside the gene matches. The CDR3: CASSKGTGRGYTF. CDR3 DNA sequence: TGTGCCAGCAGTAAAGGGACAGGGCGAGGCTACACCTTC.

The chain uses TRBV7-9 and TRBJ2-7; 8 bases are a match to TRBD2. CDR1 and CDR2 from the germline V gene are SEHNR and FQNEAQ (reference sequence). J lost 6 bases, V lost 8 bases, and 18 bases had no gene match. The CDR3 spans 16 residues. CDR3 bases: TGTGCCAGCGGCCCCACCGGGACTAGTGCTAGTAGCGAGCAGTACTTC. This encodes CASGPTGTSASSEQYF.

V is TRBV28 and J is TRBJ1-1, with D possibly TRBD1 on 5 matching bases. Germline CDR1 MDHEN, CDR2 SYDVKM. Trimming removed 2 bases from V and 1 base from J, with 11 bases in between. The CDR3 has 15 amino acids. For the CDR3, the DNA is TGTGCCAGCAGTTTAGGGGGGGAAGGGAACACTGAAGCTTTCTTT. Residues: CASSLGGEGNTEAFF.

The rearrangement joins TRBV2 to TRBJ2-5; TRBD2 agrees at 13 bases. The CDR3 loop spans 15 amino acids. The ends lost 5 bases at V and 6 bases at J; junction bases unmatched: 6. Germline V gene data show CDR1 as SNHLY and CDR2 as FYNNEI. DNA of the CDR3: TGTGCCAGCAGTAGGACTAGCGGGAGAACTCAGACCCAGTACTTC. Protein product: CASSRTSGRTQTQYF.

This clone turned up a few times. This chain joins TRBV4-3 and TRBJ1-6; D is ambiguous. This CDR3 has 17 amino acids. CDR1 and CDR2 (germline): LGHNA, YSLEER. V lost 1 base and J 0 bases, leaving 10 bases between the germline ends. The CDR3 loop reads CASSQAEASSYNSPLHF. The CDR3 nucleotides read TGCGCCAGCAGCCAAGCTGAGGCTAGCTCCTATAATTCACCCCTCCACTTT.

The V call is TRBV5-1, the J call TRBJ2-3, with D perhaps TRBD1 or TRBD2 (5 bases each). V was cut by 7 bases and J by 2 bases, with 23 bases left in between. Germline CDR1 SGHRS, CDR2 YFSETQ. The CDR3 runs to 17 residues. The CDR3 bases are TGCGCCAGCCAAACGGGAATGCTTTTCGGGGCCACAGATACGCAGTATTTT. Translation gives CASQTGMLFGATDTQYF. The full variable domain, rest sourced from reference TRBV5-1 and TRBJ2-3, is KAGVTQTPRYLIKTRGQQVTLSCSPISGHRSVSWYQQTPGQGLQFLFEYFSETQRNKGNFPGRFSGRQFSNSRSEMNVSTLELGDSALYLCASQTGMLFGATDTQYFGPGTRLTVL.

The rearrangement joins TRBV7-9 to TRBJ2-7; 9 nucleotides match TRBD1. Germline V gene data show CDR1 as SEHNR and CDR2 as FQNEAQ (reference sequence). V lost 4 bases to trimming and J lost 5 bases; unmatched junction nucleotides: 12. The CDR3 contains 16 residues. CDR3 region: CASSYLGTGSMNEQYF. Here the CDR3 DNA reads TGTGCCAGCAGCTACCTGGGGACAGGGAGTATGAACGAGCAGTACTTC.

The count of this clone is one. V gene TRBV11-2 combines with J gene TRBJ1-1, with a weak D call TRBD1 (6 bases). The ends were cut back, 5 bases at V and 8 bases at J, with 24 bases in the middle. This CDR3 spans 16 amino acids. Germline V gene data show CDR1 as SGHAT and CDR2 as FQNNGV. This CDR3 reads CASSPAGGARVGEAFF. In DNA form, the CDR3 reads TGTGCCAGCAGCCCCGCGGGGGGGGCACGGGTTGGGGAAGCTTTCTTT.

The DNA for the CDR3 is TGTGCCAGCAGTGAAGAAGGAGCGGGGAACACCGGGGAGCTGTTTTTT. As protein: CASSEEGAGNTGELFF. This chain connects TRBV2 to TRBJ2-2; D is perhaps TRBD2 (6 bases). With 1 base removed from V and 1 base from J, the gap between germline ends came to 10 bases. Germline CDR1 reads SNHLY; CDR2 reads FYNNEI. The CDR3 length is 16 residues.

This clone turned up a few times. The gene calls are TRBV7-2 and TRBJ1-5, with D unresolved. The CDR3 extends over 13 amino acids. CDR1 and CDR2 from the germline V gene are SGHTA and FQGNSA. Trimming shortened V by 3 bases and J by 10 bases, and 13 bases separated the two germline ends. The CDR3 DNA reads TGTGCCAGCAGCTTTGGTCCGAGCAACCCCCAGCATTTT. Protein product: CASSFGPSNPQHF.

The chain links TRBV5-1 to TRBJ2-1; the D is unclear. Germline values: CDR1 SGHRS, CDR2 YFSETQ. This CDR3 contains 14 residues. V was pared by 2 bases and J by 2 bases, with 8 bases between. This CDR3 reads CASSLQNPYNEQFF. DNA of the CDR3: TGCGCCAGCAGCTTACAGAACCCCTACAATGAGCAGTTCTTC.

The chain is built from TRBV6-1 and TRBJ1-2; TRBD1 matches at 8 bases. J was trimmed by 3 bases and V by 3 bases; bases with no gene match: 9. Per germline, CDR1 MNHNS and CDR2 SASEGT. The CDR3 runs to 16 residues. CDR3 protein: CASSEKGQGGDYGYTF. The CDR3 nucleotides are TGTGCCAGCAGTGAGAAAGGACAGGGAGGGGACTATGGCTACACCTTC.

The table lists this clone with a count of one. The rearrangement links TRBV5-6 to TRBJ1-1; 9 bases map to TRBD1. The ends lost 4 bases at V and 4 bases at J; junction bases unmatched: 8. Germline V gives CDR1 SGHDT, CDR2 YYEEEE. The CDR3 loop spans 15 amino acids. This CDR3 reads CASSRPTGGGTEAFF. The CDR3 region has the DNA TGTGCCAGCAGCCGACCGACAGGGGGGGGCACTGAAGCTTTCTTT.

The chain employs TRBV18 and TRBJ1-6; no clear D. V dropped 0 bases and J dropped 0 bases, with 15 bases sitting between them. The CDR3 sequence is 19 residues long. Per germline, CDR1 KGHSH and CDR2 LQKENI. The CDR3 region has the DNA TGTGCCAGCTCACCACCGGTCGGCAGCCCGAGCTCCTATAATTCACCCCTCCACTTT. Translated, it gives CASSPPVGSPSSYNSPLHF.

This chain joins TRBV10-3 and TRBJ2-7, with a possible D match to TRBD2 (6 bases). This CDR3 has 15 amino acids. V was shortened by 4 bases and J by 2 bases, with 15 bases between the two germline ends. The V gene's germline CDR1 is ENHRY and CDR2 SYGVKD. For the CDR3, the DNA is TGTGCCATCAGTGGAAGTAGCGGAGTTACCTACGAGCAGTACTTC. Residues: CAISGSSGVTYEQYF.

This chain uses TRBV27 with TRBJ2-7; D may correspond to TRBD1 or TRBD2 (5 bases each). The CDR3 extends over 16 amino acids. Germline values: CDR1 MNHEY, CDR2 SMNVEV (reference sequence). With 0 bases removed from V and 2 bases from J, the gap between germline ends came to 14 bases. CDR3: CASSLSPPGPPYEQYF. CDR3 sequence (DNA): TGTGCCAGCAGTTTATCGCCTCCGGGACCACCCTACGAGCAGTACTTC.

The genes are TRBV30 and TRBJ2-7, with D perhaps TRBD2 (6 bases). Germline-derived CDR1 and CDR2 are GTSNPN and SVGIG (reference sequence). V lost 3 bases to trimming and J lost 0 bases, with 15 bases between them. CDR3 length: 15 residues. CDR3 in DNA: TGTGCCTGGAGCGGGGGTGGGCACCGCTCCTACGAGCAGTACTTC. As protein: CAWSGGGHRSYEQYF.

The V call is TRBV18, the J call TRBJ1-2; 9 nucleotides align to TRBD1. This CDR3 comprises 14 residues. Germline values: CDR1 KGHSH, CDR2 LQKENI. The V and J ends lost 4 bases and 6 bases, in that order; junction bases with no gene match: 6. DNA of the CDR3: TGTGCCAGCTCACGCCCCGGGACAGGGCATGGCTACACCTTC. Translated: CASSRPGTGHGYTF.

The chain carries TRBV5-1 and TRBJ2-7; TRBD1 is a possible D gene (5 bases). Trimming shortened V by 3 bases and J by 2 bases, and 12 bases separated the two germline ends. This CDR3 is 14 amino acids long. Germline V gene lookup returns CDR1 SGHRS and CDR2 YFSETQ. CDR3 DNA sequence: TGCGCCAGCAGCTCAGGGTCAATCACCTACGAGCAGTACTTC. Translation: CASSSGSITYEQYF. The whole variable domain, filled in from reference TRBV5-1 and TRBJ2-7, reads KAGVTQTPRYLIKTRGQQVTLSCSPISGHRSVSWYQQTPGQGLQFLFEYFSETQRNKGNFPGRFSGRQFSNSRSEMNVSTLELGDSALYLCASSSGSITYEQYFGPGTRLTVT.

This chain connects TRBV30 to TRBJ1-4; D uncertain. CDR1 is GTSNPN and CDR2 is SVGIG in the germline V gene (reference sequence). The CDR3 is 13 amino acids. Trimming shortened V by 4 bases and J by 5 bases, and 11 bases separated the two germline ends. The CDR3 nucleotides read TGTGCCTGGACGAGGTGGGAAAATGAAAAACTGTTTTTT. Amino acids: CAWTRWENEKLFF.

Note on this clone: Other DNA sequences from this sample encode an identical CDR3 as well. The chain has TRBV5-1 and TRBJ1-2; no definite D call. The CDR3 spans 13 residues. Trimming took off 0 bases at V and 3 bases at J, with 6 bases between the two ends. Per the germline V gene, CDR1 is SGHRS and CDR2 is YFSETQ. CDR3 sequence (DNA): TGCGCCAGCAGCTTGGGAAGGGACTATGGCTACACCTTC. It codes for CASSLGRDYGYTF. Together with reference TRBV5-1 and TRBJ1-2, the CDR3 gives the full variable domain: KAGVTQTPRYLIKTRGQQVTLSCSPISGHRSVSWYQQTPGQGLQFLFEYFSETQRNKGNFPGRFSGRQFSNSRSEMNVSTLELGDSALYLCASSLGRDYGYTFGSGTRLTVV.

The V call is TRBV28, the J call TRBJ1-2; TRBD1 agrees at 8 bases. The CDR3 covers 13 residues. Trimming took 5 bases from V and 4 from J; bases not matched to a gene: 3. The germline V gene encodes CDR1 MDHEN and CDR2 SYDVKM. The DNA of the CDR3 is TGTGCCAGCAGTCACAGGGGGGCCTATGGCTACACCTTC. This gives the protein CASSHRGAYGYTF.

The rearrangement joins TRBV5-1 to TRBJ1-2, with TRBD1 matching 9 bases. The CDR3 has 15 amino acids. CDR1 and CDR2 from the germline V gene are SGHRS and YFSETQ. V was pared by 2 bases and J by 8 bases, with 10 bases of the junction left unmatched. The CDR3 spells CASSFGATGGGGYTF. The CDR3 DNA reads TGCGCCAGCAGCTTTGGGGCCACAGGGGGCGGAGGCTACACCTTC. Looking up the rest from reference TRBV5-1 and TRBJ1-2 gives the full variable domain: KAGVTQTPRYLIKTRGQQVTLSCSPISGHRSVSWYQQTPGQGLQFLFEYFSETQRNKGNFPGRFSGRQFSNSRSEMNVSTLELGDSALYLCASSFGATGGGGYTFGSGTRLTVV.

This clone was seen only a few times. CDR3 sequence: CASSLADRLSLHF. In DNA, the CDR3 is TGCGCCAGCAGCTTGGCGGACAGACTCTCCCTCCACTTT. V is TRBV5-1 and J is TRBJ1-6, with D tentatively TRBD1 (6 bases). This CDR3 spans 13 amino acids. Germline loops: CDR1 SGHRS, CDR2 YFSETQ. Trimming removed 0 bases at V and 14 bases at J, with 12 bases between.

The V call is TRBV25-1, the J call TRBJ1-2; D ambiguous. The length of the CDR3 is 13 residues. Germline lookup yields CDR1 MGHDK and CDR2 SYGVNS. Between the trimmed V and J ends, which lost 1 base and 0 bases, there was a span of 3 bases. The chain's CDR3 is CASSESTNYGYTF. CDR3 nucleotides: TGTGCCAGCAGTGAATCCACTAACTATGGCTACACCTTC.

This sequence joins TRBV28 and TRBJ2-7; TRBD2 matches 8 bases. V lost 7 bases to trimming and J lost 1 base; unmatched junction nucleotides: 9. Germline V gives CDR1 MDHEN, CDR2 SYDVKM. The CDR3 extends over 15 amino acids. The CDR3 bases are TGTGCCAGCACCCCGGGAGGGGGGCGATCCTACGAGCAGTACTTC. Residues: CASTPGGGRSYEQYF.